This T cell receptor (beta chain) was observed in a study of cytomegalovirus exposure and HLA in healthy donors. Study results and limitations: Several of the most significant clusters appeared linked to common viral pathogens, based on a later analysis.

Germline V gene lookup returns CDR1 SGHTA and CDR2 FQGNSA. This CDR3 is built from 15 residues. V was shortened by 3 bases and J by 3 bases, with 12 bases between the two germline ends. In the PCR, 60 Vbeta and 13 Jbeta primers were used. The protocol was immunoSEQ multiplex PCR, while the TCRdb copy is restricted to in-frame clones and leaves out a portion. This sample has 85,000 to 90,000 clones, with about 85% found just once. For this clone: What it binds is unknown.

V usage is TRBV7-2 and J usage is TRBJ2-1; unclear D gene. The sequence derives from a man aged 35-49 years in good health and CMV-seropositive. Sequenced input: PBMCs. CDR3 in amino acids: CASSFGSSLYNEQFF. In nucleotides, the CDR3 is TGTGCCAGCAGCTTTGGCTCGTCCCTCTACAATGAGCAGTTCTTC.